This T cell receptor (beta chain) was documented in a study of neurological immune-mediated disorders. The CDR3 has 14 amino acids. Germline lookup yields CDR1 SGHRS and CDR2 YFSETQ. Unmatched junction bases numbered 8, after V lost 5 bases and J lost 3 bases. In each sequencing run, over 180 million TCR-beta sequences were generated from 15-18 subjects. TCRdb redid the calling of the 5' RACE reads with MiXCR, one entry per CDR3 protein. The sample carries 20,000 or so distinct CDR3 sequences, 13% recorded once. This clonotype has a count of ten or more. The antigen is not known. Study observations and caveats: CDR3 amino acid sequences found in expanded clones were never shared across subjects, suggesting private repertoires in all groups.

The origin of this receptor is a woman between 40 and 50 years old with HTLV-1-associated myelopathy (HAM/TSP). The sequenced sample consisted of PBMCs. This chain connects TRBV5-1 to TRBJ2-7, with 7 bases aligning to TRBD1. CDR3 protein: CASRLTGPIYEQYF. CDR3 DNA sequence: TGCGCCAGCAGGTTGACAGGGCCAATCTACGAGCAGTACTTC.